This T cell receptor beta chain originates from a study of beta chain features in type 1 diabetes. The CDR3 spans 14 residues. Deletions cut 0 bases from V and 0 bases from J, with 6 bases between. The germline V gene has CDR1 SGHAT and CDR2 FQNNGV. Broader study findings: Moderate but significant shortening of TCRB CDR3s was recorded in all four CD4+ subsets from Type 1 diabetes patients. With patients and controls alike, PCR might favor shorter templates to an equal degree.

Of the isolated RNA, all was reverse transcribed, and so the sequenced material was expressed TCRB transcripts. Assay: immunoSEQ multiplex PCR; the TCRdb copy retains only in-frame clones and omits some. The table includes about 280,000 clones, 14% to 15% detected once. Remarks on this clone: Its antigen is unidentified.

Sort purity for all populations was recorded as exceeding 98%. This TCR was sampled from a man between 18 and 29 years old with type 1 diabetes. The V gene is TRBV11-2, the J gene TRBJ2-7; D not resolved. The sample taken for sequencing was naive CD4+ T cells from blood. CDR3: CASSLERSSYEQYF. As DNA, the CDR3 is TGTGCCAGCAGCTTAGAGCGGAGCTCCTACGAGCAGTACTTC.